A selection of T cell receptor beta chains follows, all from one sample in a study of cytomegalovirus exposure and HLA in healthy donors. Using immunoSEQ multiplex PCR, the repertoire was profiled, and TCRdb retains in-frame clones only, with some absent. The data show about 220,000 clones, with roughly 79% seen just once and around 1.9% held by the top ten. The sample comprised PBMCs. All receptors derive from a male donor in good health and CMV-seronegative. Both conserved end residues are part of each CDR3. D genes are given only for firm matches. Clone size is given for some rows only: seen once, a few or many times, or a class if the clone is expanded.

d_gene: TRBD1
abundance: .
v_gene: TRBV7-8
j_gene: TRBJ2-7
CDR3aa: CASSLGTGAYEQYF
CDR3nt: TGTGCCAGCAGCTTAGGGACAGGGGCCTACGAGCAGTACTTC

d_gene: TRBD1
abundance: .
v_gene: TRBV28
j_gene: TRBJ1-2
CDR3aa: CASSQGGAGYGYTF
CDR3nt: TGTGCCAGCAGTCAAGGGGGCGCTGGGTATGGCTACACCTTC

d_gene: TRBD1
abundance: .
v_gene: TRBV25-1
j_gene: TRBJ1-2
CDR3aa: CASSGGQVNYGYTF
CDR3nt: TGTGCCAGCAGTGGGGGACAGGTCAACTATGGCTACACCTTC

d_gene: TRBD2
abundance: .
v_gene: TRBV5-1
j_gene: TRBJ2-1
CDR3aa: CASSIGLAISPHNEQFF
CDR3nt: TGCGCCAGCAGCATAGGACTAGCCATATCCCCCCACAATGAGCAGTTCTTC

d_gene: TRBD1
abundance: .
v_gene: TRBV5-1
j_gene: TRBJ2-5
CDR3aa: CASSWPGTGGGETQYF
CDR3nt: TGCGCCAGCAGCTGGCCCGGGACAGGGGGTGGAGAGACCCAGTACTTC

d_gene: .
abundance: few
v_gene: TRBV27
j_gene: TRBJ2-5
CDR3aa: CASRALVEETQYF
CDR3nt: TGTGCCAGCCGCGCCTTAGTAGAAGAGACCCAGTACTTC

d_gene: TRBD1
abundance: .
v_gene: TRBV7-2
j_gene: TRBJ2-2
CDR3aa: CASSLRWPRGLNTGELFF
CDR3nt: TGTGCCAGCAGCTTACGTTGGCCCAGGGGGCTAAACACCGGGGAGCTGTTTTTT

d_gene: TRBD1
abundance: .
v_gene: TRBV19
j_gene: TRBJ1-2
CDR3aa: CASSFGQGIPLYGYTF
CDR3nt: TGTGCCAGTAGTTTCGGACAGGGGATCCCACTCTATGGCTACACCTTC

d_gene: TRBD1
abundance: .
v_gene: TRBV7-9
j_gene: TRBJ2-7
CDR3aa: CASSLDRGLEQYF
CDR3nt: TGTGCCAGCAGCTTAGACAGGGGGCTTGAGCAGTACTTC

d_gene: TRBD2
abundance: .
v_gene: TRBV28
j_gene: TRBJ2-1
CDR3aa: CASSLSGGADEQFF
CDR3nt: TGTGCCAGCAGTCTTAGCGGGGGGGCCGATGAGCAGTTCTTC

d_gene: .
abundance: .
v_gene: TRBV5-5
j_gene: TRBJ1-2
CDR3aa: CASSPIVTLNYGYTF
CDR3nt: TGTGCCAGCAGCCCAATTGTCACTCTTAACTATGGCTACACCTTC

d_gene: TRBD2
abundance: .
v_gene: TRBV5-1
j_gene: TRBJ2-2
CDR3aa: CASSFMFRSGRANTGELFF
CDR3nt: TGCGCCAGCAGCTTCATGTTTCGGAGTGGGAGGGCCAACACCGGGGAGCTGTTTTTT

d_gene: .
abundance: once
v_gene: TRBV7-2
j_gene: TRBJ2-5
CDR3aa: CASSLGSAPSWETQYF
CDR3nt: TGTGCCAGCAGCTTAGGGTCCGCTCCAAGCTGGGAGACCCAGTACTTC

d_gene: TRBD1
abundance: .
v_gene: TRBV29-1
j_gene: TRBJ2-4
CDR3aa: CSVRDRGLAKNIQYF
CDR3nt: TGCAGCGTTCGGGACAGGGGCTTAGCCAAAAACATTCAGTACTTC

d_gene: .
abundance: .
v_gene: TRBV5-1
j_gene: TRBJ2-1
CDR3aa: CASSLDRGAFSYNEQFF
CDR3nt: TGCGCCAGCAGCTTGGATCGGGGGGCTTTTTCCTACAATGAGCAGTTCTTC

d_gene: TRBD1
abundance: .
v_gene: TRBV5-6
j_gene: TRBJ2-5
CDR3aa: CASSLETGEETQYF
CDR3nt: TGTGCCAGCAGCTTGGAGACAGGGGAAGAGACCCAGTACTTC

d_gene: TRBD1
abundance: .
v_gene: TRBV5-1
j_gene: TRBJ1-5
CDR3aa: CASSLVPGQGNQPQHF
CDR3nt: TGCGCCAGCAGCTTGGTGCCGGGACAGGGGAATCAGCCCCAGCATTTT

d_gene: .
abundance: .
v_gene: TRBV7-3
j_gene: TRBJ1-1
CDR3aa: CASSDRVPFRNTEAFF
CDR3nt: TGTGCCAGCAGCGACCGGGTCCCCTTTAGGAACACTGAAGCTTTCTTT

d_gene: .
abundance: .
v_gene: TRBV6-5
j_gene: TRBJ2-3
CDR3aa: CASRGVFYTQYF
CDR3nt: TGTGCCAGCAGAGGGGTCTTTTATACGCAGTATTTT

d_gene: .
abundance: .
v_gene: TRBV7-2
j_gene: TRBJ1-2
CDR3aa: CASSLLGGANYGYTF
CDR3nt: TGTGCCAGCAGCTTATTAGGCGGAGCCAACTATGGCTACACCTTC

d_gene: .
abundance: .
v_gene: TRBV9
j_gene: TRBJ2-1
CDR3aa: CASSPRTDMVFFVYNEQFF
CDR3nt: TGTGCCAGCAGCCCTCGAACGGACATGGTGTTTTTCGTTTACAATGAGCAGTTCTTC

d_gene: .
abundance: .
v_gene: TRBV5-5
j_gene: TRBJ1-1
CDR3aa: CASTLRGMNTEAFF
CDR3nt: TGTGCCAGCACCCTTAGGGGCATGAACACTGAAGCTTTCTTT

d_gene: TRBD1
abundance: .
v_gene: TRBV5-4
j_gene: TRBJ1-4
CDR3aa: CASSQTTGENGLFF
CDR3nt: TGTGCCAGCAGCCAAACGACAGGGGAGAACGGACTGTTTTTT

d_gene: TRBD2
abundance: .
v_gene: TRBV12-5
j_gene: TRBJ2-1
CDR3aa: CASGWTSGSSEQFF
CDR3nt: TGTGCTAGTGGCTGGACTAGCGGTAGCAGTGAGCAGTTCTTC

d_gene: TRBD1
abundance: .
v_gene: TRBV19
j_gene: TRBJ1-1
CDR3aa: CASLPGQGRTEAFF
CDR3nt: TGTGCCAGTCTCCCCGGACAGGGGAGAACTGAAGCTTTCTTT

d_gene: TRBD1
abundance: .
v_gene: TRBV5-1
j_gene: TRBJ1-3
CDR3aa: CASSRTGTGDASMGGNTIYF
CDR3nt: TGCGCCAGCAGCCGAACCGGGACAGGGGACGCGTCTATGGGTGGAAACACCATATATTTT

d_gene: .
abundance: .
v_gene: TRBV10-3
j_gene: TRBJ1-4
CDR3aa: CAISESGGPNEKLFF
CDR3nt: TGTGCCATCAGTGAGTCAGGAGGTCCTAATGAAAAACTGTTTTTT

d_gene: TRBD1
abundance: .
v_gene: TRBV5-4
j_gene: TRBJ1-2
CDR3aa: CASSLGTGQLGAYGYTF
CDR3nt: TGTGCCAGCAGCTTAGGGACAGGACAACTGGGGGCCTATGGCTACACCTTC

d_gene: .
abundance: .
v_gene: TRBV9
j_gene: TRBJ1-3
CDR3aa: CASSVQVTSGNTIYF
CDR3nt: TGTGCCAGCAGCGTTCAGGTGACCTCTGGAAACACCATATATTTT

d_gene: TRBD2
abundance: .
v_gene: TRBV4-2
j_gene: TRBJ2-7
CDR3aa: CASSQEERGGSVEQYF
CDR3nt: TGTGCCAGCAGCCAAGAGGAGCGGGGGGGCTCAGTCGAGCAGTACTTC

d_gene: TRBD2
abundance: .
v_gene: TRBV7-2
j_gene: TRBJ2-3
CDR3aa: CASSLYQRGGTDTQYF
CDR3nt: TGTGCCAGCAGCTTATATCAGCGGGGGGGCACAGATACGCAGTATTTT

d_gene: TRBD2
abundance: .
v_gene: TRBV27
j_gene: TRBJ2-1
CDR3aa: CASSILAGGGDEQFF
CDR3nt: TGTGCCAGCAGTATTCTAGCGGGGGGCGGGGATGAGCAGTTCTTC

d_gene: .
abundance: .
v_gene: TRBV7-2
j_gene: TRBJ1-2
CDR3aa: CASSLVYGREGGYTF
CDR3nt: TGTGCCAGCAGCTTAGTGTACGGCAGGGAGGGTGGCTACACCTTC

d_gene: TRBD1
abundance: .
v_gene: TRBV6-6
j_gene: TRBJ1-5
CDR3aa: CASSYWTGAGNQPQHF
CDR3nt: TGTGCCAGCAGTTACTGGACAGGGGCAGGCAATCAGCCCCAGCATTTT

d_gene: .
abundance: .
v_gene: TRBV28
j_gene: TRBJ2-7
CDR3aa: CASTLGYEQYF
CDR3nt: TGTGCCAGCACCCTCGGCTACGAGCAGTACTTC

d_gene: TRBD1
abundance: .
v_gene: TRBV30
j_gene: TRBJ2-7
CDR3aa: CAWSPPDRGSYEQYF
CDR3nt: TGTGCCTGGAGTCCACCGGACAGGGGGAGCTACGAGCAGTACTTC

d_gene: .
abundance: .
v_gene: TRBV4-1
j_gene: TRBJ2-2
CDR3aa: CASSQDAGVDTGELFF
CDR3nt: TGCGCCAGCAGCCAAGATGCAGGTGTAGACACCGGGGAGCTGTTTTTT

d_gene: TRBD1
abundance: once
v_gene: TRBV23-1
j_gene: TRBJ2-3
CDR3aa: CASIPGQSTSTDTQYF
CDR3nt: TGCGCCAGCATTCCGGGACAGTCAACTAGCACAGATACGCAGTATTTT

d_gene: .
abundance: .
v_gene: TRBV7-9
j_gene: TRBJ1-6
CDR3aa: CASSLVGEGNSPLHF
CDR3nt: TGTGCCAGCAGCTTAGTAGGGGAGGGTAATTCACCCCTCCACTTT

d_gene: .
abundance: .
v_gene: TRBV6-5
j_gene: TRBJ2-2
CDR3aa: CASRGVGANTGELFF
CDR3nt: TGTGCCAGCAGAGGGGTAGGGGCGAACACCGGGGAGCTGTTTTTT

d_gene: TRBD1
abundance: .
v_gene: TRBV6-5
j_gene: TRBJ1-3
CDR3aa: CASSPRDSRNTIYF
CDR3nt: TGTGCCAGCAGCCCGCGGGACAGCAGAAACACCATATATTTT

d_gene: .
abundance: .
v_gene: TRBV7-6
j_gene: TRBJ2-7
CDR3aa: CASSLEVRGTDEQYF
CDR3nt: TGTGCCAGCAGCTTAGAAGTACGGGGTACGGACGAGCAGTACTTC

d_gene: .
abundance: once
v_gene: TRBV6-1
j_gene: TRBJ2-3
CDR3aa: CASSEQGTDTQYF
CDR3nt: TGTGCCAGCAGTGAACAGGGGACAGATACGCAGTATTTT

d_gene: TRBD2
abundance: few
v_gene: TRBV7-2
j_gene: TRBJ2-3
CDR3aa: CASSLRLAGGPSTDTQYF
CDR3nt: TGTGCCAGCAGCTTACGACTAGCGGGGGGACCGAGCACAGATACGCAGTATTTT

d_gene: TRBD1
abundance: .
v_gene: TRBV6-5
j_gene: TRBJ2-7
CDR3aa: CASSRGQGLSYEQYF
CDR3nt: TGTGCCAGCAGTAGGGGACAGGGCCTATCCTACGAGCAGTACTTC

d_gene: TRBD2
abundance: .
v_gene: TRBV30
j_gene: TRBJ2-2
CDR3aa: CAWEGTSGPYRELFF
CDR3nt: TGTGCCTGGGAAGGAACTAGCGGTCCTTACCGGGAGCTGTTTTTT

d_gene: TRBD1
abundance: .
v_gene: TRBV10-2
j_gene: TRBJ1-2
CDR3aa: CASSESGGYGYTF
CDR3nt: TGCGCCAGCAGTGAATCAGGGGGCTATGGCTACACCTTC

d_gene: .
abundance: .
v_gene: TRBV28
j_gene: TRBJ1-4
CDR3aa: CASSLGTVGEKLFF
CDR3nt: TGTGCCAGCAGTTTAGGTACAGTTGGGGAAAAACTGTTTTTT

d_gene: .
abundance: .
v_gene: TRBV28
j_gene: TRBJ2-5
CDR3aa: CASLNPLYQETQYF
CDR3nt: TGTGCCAGCTTAAATCCCCTCTACCAAGAGACCCAGTACTTC

d_gene: TRBD1
abundance: .
v_gene: TRBV18
j_gene: TRBJ1-1
CDR3aa: CASSQQGSEAFF
CDR3nt: TGTGCCAGCTCTCAACAGGGGTCTGAAGCTTTCTTT

d_gene: .
abundance: .
v_gene: TRBV5-1
j_gene: TRBJ1-1
CDR3aa: CASSLEQGGNTEAFF
CDR3nt: TGCGCCAGCAGCTTGGAACAGGGTGGGAACACTGAAGCTTTCTTT

d_gene: TRBD1
abundance: .
v_gene: TRBV27
j_gene: TRBJ2-5
CDR3aa: CASGLQGTGQETQYF
CDR3nt: TGTGCCAGCGGCCTTCAAGGGACAGGGCAAGAGACCCAGTACTTC

d_gene: TRBD1
abundance: .
v_gene: TRBV7-6
j_gene: TRBJ2-1
CDR3aa: CASSLVAGQGRNEQFF
CDR3nt: TGTGCCAGCAGCTTAGTTGCGGGACAGGGGAGGAATGAGCAGTTCTTC

d_gene: .
abundance: once
v_gene: TRBV6-5
j_gene: TRBJ1-2
CDR3aa: CASTNSATAYGYTF
CDR3nt: TGTGCCAGCACAAACTCAGCGACAGCCTATGGCTACACCTTC

d_gene: .
abundance: once
v_gene: TRBV7-3
j_gene: TRBJ2-3
CDR3aa: CASSLIDSIGTDTQYF
CDR3nt: TGTGCCAGCAGCTTAATCGACAGCATCGGCACAGATACGCAGTATTTT